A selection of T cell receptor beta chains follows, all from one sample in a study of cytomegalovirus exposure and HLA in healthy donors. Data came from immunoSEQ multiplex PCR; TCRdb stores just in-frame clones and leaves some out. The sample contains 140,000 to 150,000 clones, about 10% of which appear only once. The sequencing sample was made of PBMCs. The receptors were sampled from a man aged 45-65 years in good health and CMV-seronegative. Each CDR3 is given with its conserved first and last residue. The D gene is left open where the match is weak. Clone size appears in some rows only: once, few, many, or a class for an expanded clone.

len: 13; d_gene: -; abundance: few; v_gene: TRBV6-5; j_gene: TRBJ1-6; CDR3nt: TGTGCCAGCAGTCGACAGGATAATTCACCCCTCCACTTT; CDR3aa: CASSRQDNSPLHF
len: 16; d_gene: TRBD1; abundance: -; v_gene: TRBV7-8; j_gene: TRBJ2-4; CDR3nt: TGTGCCAGCAGCGCAGGAGGACAGGGGGCCAAAAACATTCAGTACTTC; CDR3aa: CASSAGGQGAKNIQYF
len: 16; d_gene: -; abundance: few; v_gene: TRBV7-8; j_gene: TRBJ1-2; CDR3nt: TGTGCCAGCAGCCCCCCCCAGGGGCGGATATCCTATGGCTACACCTTC; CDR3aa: CASSPPQGRISYGYTF
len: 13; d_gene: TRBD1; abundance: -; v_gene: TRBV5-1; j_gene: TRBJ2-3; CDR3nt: TGCGCCAGCAGCGGACAGGGCACAGATACGCAGTATTTT; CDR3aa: CASSGQGTDTQYF
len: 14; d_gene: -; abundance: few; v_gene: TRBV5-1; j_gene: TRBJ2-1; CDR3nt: TGCGCCAGCAGCTTGGGGGGGCTCCAGGTTGAGCAGTTCTTC; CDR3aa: CASSLGGLQVEQFF
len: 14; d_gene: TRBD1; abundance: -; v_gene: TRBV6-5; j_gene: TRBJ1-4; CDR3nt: TGTGCCAGCAGCATGGACAGGGGAAGGGAAAAACTGTTTTTT; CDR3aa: CASSMDRGREKLFF
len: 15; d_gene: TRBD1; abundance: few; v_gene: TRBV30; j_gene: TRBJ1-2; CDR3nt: TGTGCCTGGAGTGTACAGGGGCGGCCCGACTATGGCTACACCTTC; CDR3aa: CAWSVQGRPDYGYTF
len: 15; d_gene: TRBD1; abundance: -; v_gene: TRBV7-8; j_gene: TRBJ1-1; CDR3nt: TGTGCCAGCAGCAGCAGGACAGGGGTGGCCACTGAAGCTTTCTTT; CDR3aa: CASSSRTGVATEAFF
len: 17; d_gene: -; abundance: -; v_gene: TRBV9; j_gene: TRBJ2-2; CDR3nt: TGTGCCAGCAGCGTAGCTGGGGCGGGAACGTACACCGGGGAGCTGTTTTTT; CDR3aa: CASSVAGAGTYTGELFF
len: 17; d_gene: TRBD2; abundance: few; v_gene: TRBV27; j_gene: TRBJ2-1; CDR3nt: TGTGCCAGCAGCCCAAGGACTAGCGGGAGTTTAGGCAATGAGCAGTTCTTC; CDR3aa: CASSPRTSGSLGNEQFF
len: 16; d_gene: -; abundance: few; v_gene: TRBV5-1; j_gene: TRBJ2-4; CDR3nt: TGCGCCAGCAGCTTGGGGGCAGGGTTAGCCAAAAACATTCAGTACTTC; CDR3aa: CASSLGAGLAKNIQYF